These 8 T cell receptor beta chains share one sample of origin, sequenced in a study of CXCR3-negative and CXCR3-positive naive CD8 T cells (dated by TCRdb to the late 2010s). Reads for this sample came from a NextSeq 550. The Human TCR Profiling Kit (MiLaboratory) was used to make UMI-labeled 5' RACE TRB cDNA libraries. TCRdb reprocessed the reads, reporting each CDR3 protein sequence once and no DNA. This sample's table carries over 70,000 distinct CDR3 sequences. Of the sample, approximately 0.99% falls within the top ten clones. The sequencing input was naive CXCR3- CD8+ T cells from blood. What the cell subset or site label conveys for this sample: CD45RO-CCR7+CD27+CD95- naive CD8+ T cells lacking CXCR3 (TNR3-). Source of these receptors: a human donor in good health. Some clones in this sample may be carry-over from other donors' samples.

The V call is TRBV7-7, the J call TRBJ2-3; checking the TCRdb D call of TRBD1 is not possible without DNA. The V gene's germline CDR1 is SSHAT and CDR2 FNYEAQ (reference sequence). The CDR3 runs 14 residues. CDR3 sequence reads: CASSLTGPRDTQYF. The variable domain in full, completed from reference TRBV7-7 and TRBJ2-3, reads GAGVSQSPRYKVTKRGQDVTLRCDPISSHATLYWYQQALGQGPEFLTYFNYEAQPDKSGLPSDRFSAERPEGSISTLTIQRTEQRDSAMYRCASSLTGPRDTQYFGPGTRLTVL.

The chain employs TRBV12-3 or TRBV12-4 and TRBJ1-2. This CDR3 comprises 12 residues. The CDR3 reads CASSFRTYGYTF.

CDR3 region: CASSLSYRGIETQYF. The gene calls are TRBV27 and TRBJ2-5; TCRdb's assignment of TRBD1 cannot be checked, as there is no DNA. Germline CDR1 and CDR2: MNHEY and SMNVEV (reference sequence). The CDR3 consists of 15 residues.

The chain employs TRBV6-5 and TRBJ2-5; as DNA is missing, the TRBD1 call by TCRdb cannot be tested. CDR3 length: 17 residues. The germline gives CDR1 MNHEY, CDR2 SVGAGI. The CDR3: CATQSRDRGRYQETQYF.

This chain uses TRBV28 with TRBJ1-1; the D call of TRBD1 rests on TCRdb alone, since no DNA is present to check it. The CDR3 has 14 amino acids. Germline CDR1 is MDHEN and CDR2 is SYDVKM. CDR3 residues: CASSRDSMNTEAFF.

The genes are TRBV5-1 and TRBJ2-7; TCRdb returns TRBD2, unconfirmable since there is no DNA. CDR3 length: 14 amino acids. Germline CDR1 SGHRS, CDR2 YFSETQ. CDR3 sequence reads: CASSGGLDSYEQYF.

The chain is built from TRBV7-2 and TRBJ2-3; TCRdb's D call, TRBD2, is unchecked because there is no DNA. Germline V gene lookup returns CDR1 SGHTA and CDR2 FQGNSA. The length of the CDR3 is 13 residues. The CDR3 here is CASRDFITDTQYF.

The V call is TRBV4-1, the J call TRBJ2-3; TCRdb's D call, TRBD1, is unchecked because there is no DNA. CDR1 is MGHRA and CDR2 is YSYEKL in the germline V gene. This CDR3 contains 15 residues. CDR3 sequence reads: CASSQVRGASDTQYF.